These 21 T cell receptor beta chains were sequenced from one sample in a study of T cell responses to AZD1222 COVID-19 vaccine. Sequencing used immunoSEQ multiplex PCR; TCRdb keeps in-frame clones, though not all of them. The sample includes 95,000 to 100,000 clones, around 87% of them seen just once. The sample here was peripheral blood, taken 28 days after the second AZD1222 dose. All receptors come from an adult who received the AZD1222 COVID-19 vaccine.

The CDR3 loop reads CASIGGTSNHIQYF. CDR3 in DNA: TGTGCCAGCATCGGTGGGACTAGCAACCACATTCAGTACTTC. This chain uses TRBV2 with TRBJ2-4, with TRBD2 matching 9 bases. The length of the CDR3 is 14 residues. The V gene's germline CDR1 is SNHLY and CDR2 FYNNEI. V gave up 7 bases and J gave up 8 bases; unmatched junction bases: 9.

CDR3 nucleotide sequence: TGTGCCAGCAGTTTGTGGGGGCGCTTAAACATTCAGTACTTC. This codes for CASSLWGRLNIQYF. The chain links TRBV28 to TRBJ2-4; D is perhaps TRBD1 (6 bases). From germline, CDR1 is MDHEN and CDR2 SYDVKM. Trimming pared 3 bases from V and 6 bases from J, leaving 12 bases between. The CDR3 loop spans 14 amino acids.

The sample holds one count of this clone. The chain is built from TRBV4-1 and TRBJ2-1; TRBD2 might be the D (6 bases). This CDR3 has 14 residues. Looked up from germline, CDR1 is MGHRA and CDR2 is YSYEKL. With 3 bases removed from V and 7 bases from J, the gap between germline ends came to 13 bases. CDR3 sequence: CASSQGLLENEQFF. As DNA, the CDR3 is TGCGCCAGCAGCCAGGGACTGCTGGAAAATGAGCAGTTCTTC.

The chain carries TRBV27 and TRBJ1-1; no definite D call. V was shortened by 2 bases and J by 0 bases, with 7 bases between the two germline ends. CDR1 is MNHEY and CDR2 is SMNVEV in the germline V gene (reference sequence). The CDR3 is made up of 14 amino acids. CDR3 region: CASSLRGMNTEAFF. DNA of the CDR3: TGTGCCAGCAGTTTACGAGGAATGAACACTGAAGCTTTCTTT.

V usage is TRBV7-2 and J usage is TRBJ1-1, with D uncertain. The CDR3 length is 14 residues. Germline V gene data show CDR1 as SGHTA and CDR2 as FQGNSA. Trimming removed 2 bases at V and 5 bases at J, with 12 bases between. The CDR3 bases are TGTGCCAGCAGCTTACATGGAGGAGAAACTGAAGCTTTCTTT. Encoded protein: CASSLHGGETEAFF.

This clone was detected only a few times. The rearrangement joins TRBV7-9 to TRBJ2-7; the D is unclear. Germline V gene lookup returns CDR1 SEHNR and CDR2 FQNEAQ (reference sequence). The V end was cut by 10 bases, the J end by 2 bases, with 12 bases between. This CDR3 has 12 residues. CDR3 loop: CATQEETYEQYF. The CDR3 nucleotides read TGTGCCACCCAGGAAGAAACCTACGAGCAGTACTTC.

The chain carries TRBV5-6 and TRBJ2-5, with 9 bases that match TRBD2. V trimming: 5 bases; J trimming: 4 bases; junction bases outside the gene matches: 9. The CDR3 totals 15 residues. Germline V gene sequence: CDR1 SGHDT, CDR2 YYEEEE. CDR3 loop: CASSPGTSMAETQYF. The CDR3 DNA follows: TGTGCCAGCAGTCCCGGGACTAGCATGGCAGAGACCCAGTACTTC.

This sequence joins TRBV12-3 or TRBV12-4 and TRBJ2-7; D perhaps matches TRBD2 (6 bases). This CDR3 region has 13 residues. Trimming pared 3 bases from V and 7 bases from J, leaving 13 bases between. The CDR3 nucleotides are TGTGCCAGCAGTTTGGCCCTTGCGGGGGAGCAGTACTTC. Protein product: CASSLALAGEQYF.

The V gene is TRBV5-6, the J gene TRBJ1-2; 8 nucleotides align to TRBD1. J lost 4 bases, V lost 2 bases, and 10 bases had no gene match. From germline, CDR1 is SGHDT and CDR2 YYEEEE. This CDR3 spans 16 amino acids. The CDR3: CASSFIRTGTTYGYTF. For the CDR3, the DNA is TGTGCCAGCAGCTTTATTCGGACAGGGACGACCTATGGCTACACCTTC.

This chain connects TRBV5-6 to TRBJ1-5; 9 nucleotides match TRBD1. CDR1 SGHDT and CDR2 YYEEEE come from the germline V gene. CDR3 length equals 16 residues. V was pared by 0 bases and J by 4 bases, with 5 bases of the junction left unmatched. Here the CDR3 reads CASSLDRGRGNQPQHF. The DNA for the CDR3 is TGTGCCAGCAGCTTGGACAGGGGGCGAGGGAATCAGCCCCAGCATTTT.

The V gene is TRBV5-4, the J gene TRBJ2-3; 13 bases are a match to TRBD2. Per germline, CDR1 SGHNT and CDR2 YYREEE (reference sequence). V shed 0 bases and J 4 bases; nucleotides not matched to a gene: 2. CDR3 length: 16 residues. For the CDR3, the DNA is TGTGCCAGCAGCTTGGGACTAGCGGGAGGCGCAGATACGCAGTATTTT. Translation gives CASSLGLAGGADTQYF. The complete variable domain, with remaining parts taken from reference TRBV5-4 and TRBJ2-3, reads ETGVTQSPTHLIKTRGQQVTLRCSSQSGHNTVSWYQQALGQGPQFIFQYYREEENGRGNFPPRFSGLQFPNYSSELNVNALELDDSALYLCASSLGLAGGADTQYFGPGTRLTVL.

This chain joins TRBV9 and TRBJ2-7, with TRBD1 matching over 7 bases. The V segment lost 4 bases and the J segment 0 bases; nucleotides outside the gene matches: 7. This CDR3 has 15 amino acids. Per the germline V gene, CDR1 is SGDLS and CDR2 is YYNGEE. The CDR3 here is CASSPGQVFSYEQYF. In DNA form, the CDR3 reads TGTGCCAGCAGCCCAGGACAGGTCTTCTCCTACGAGCAGTACTTC.

The sample holds one count of this clone. The gene calls are TRBV29-1 and TRBJ2-2; D gene unclear. The CDR3 is 10 residues long. Trimming left V 6 bases short and J 7 bases short, with 6 bases between. Germline-derived CDR1 and CDR2 are SQVTM and ANQGSEA. The CDR3 region has the DNA TGCAGCGTGGGCCACGGGGAGCTGTTTTTT. Amino acids: CSVGHGELFF.

V gene TRBV15 combines with J gene TRBJ2-4; 9 positions agree with TRBD1. V trimming: 0 bases; J trimming: 3 bases; junction bases outside the gene matches: 6. This CDR3 comprises 17 residues. Germline lookup yields CDR1 LNHNV and CDR2 YYDKDF (reference sequence). The CDR3 here is CATSRDFGTGRKNIQYF. In DNA, the CDR3 is TGTGCCACCAGCAGAGATTTCGGGACAGGGCGCAAAAACATTCAGTACTTC. The complete variable domain, with remaining parts taken from reference TRBV15 and TRBJ2-4, reads DAMVIQNPRYQVTQFGKPVTLSCSQTLNHNVMYWYQQKSSQAPKLLFHYYDKDFNNEADTPDNFQSRRPNTSFCFLDIRSPGLGDTAMYLCATSRDFGTGRKNIQYFGAGTRLSVL.

J is TRBJ1-1 and V is TRBV29-1, with 8 bases identical to TRBD1. The V segment lost 6 bases and the J segment 6 bases; nucleotides outside the gene matches: 6. Germline V CDR1 and CDR2: SQVTM, ANQGSEA. CDR3 length: 12 residues. CDR3 loop: CSVRTGIAEAFF. CDR3 bases: TGCAGCGTCAGGACAGGGATCGCTGAAGCTTTCTTT.

This rearrangement joins TRBV10-3 to TRBJ1-5, with D perhaps matching TRBD1 (6 bases). Trimming shortened V by 0 bases and J by 4 bases, and 10 bases separated the two germline ends. Germline loops: CDR1 ENHRY, CDR2 SYGVKD. The CDR3 is 15 amino acids. CDR3 nucleotide sequence: TGTGCCATCAGTGAGTCGGGGGGGCGGAATCAGCCCCAGCATTTT. Residues: CAISESGGRNQPQHF.

The chain recombines TRBV2 with TRBJ2-7; tentatively, D is TRBD2 (5 bases). Trimming removed 9 bases from V and 4 bases from J, with 13 bases in between. Per germline, CDR1 SNHLY and CDR2 FYNNEI. The CDR3 has 12 amino acids. The CDR3 DNA follows: TGTGCCAGTAGGAGGTACATTTACGAGCAGTACTTC. It is translated as CASRRYIYEQYF.

This rearrangement joins TRBV9 to TRBJ2-3; D is unclear. Per the germline V gene, CDR1 is SGDLS and CDR2 is YYNGEE. The CDR3 sequence is 14 residues long. V lost 1 base, J lost 11 bases, and 17 bases lay in between. Here the CDR3 reads CASSVFTSEVRQYF. CDR3 bases: TGTGCCAGCAGCGTATTTACGTCAGAAGTTAGGCAGTATTTT.

The rearrangement uses TRBV5-1 and TRBJ1-1; unclear D gene. Trimming pared 4 bases from V and 4 bases from J, leaving 17 bases between. There are 15 residues in the CDR3. Germline V CDR1 and CDR2: SGHRS, YFSETQ. The CDR3, as DNA: TGCGCCAGCAGCGGCAGTCTGAGTGGAGTCACTGAAGCTTTCTTT. Its translation: CASSGSLSGVTEAFF.

This chain connects TRBV25-1 to TRBJ2-2, with TRBD1 identical over 8 bases. In germline, CDR1 is MGHDK, CDR2 SYGVNS. CDR3 length equals 13 residues. V was pared by 6 bases and J by 7 bases, with 4 bases of the junction left unmatched. For the CDR3, the DNA is TGTGCCAGCAGGACAGGGGTTATCGGGGAGCTGTTTTTT. It specifies CASRTGVIGELFF.

This clone has only a few counts. This rearrangement joins TRBV5-1 to TRBJ2-7; D call uncertain. V gave up 0 bases and J gave up 1 base, with 11 bases separating them. This CDR3 is built from 15 residues. Germline CDR1 reads SGHRS; CDR2 reads YFSETQ. The CDR3 sequence: CASSLVGRPSYEQYF. CDR3 DNA: TGCGCCAGCAGCTTGGTAGGTAGGCCTTCCTACGAGCAGTACTTC.